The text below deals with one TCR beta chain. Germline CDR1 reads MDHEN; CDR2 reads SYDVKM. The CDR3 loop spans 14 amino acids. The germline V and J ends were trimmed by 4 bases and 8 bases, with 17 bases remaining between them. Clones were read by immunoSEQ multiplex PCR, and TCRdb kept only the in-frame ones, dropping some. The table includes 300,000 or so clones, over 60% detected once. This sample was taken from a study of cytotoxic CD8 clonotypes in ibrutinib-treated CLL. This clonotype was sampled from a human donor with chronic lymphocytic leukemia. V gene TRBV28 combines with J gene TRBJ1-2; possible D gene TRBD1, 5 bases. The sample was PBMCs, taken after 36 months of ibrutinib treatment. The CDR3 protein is CASSSTVQPIGYTF. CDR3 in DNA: TGTGCCAGCAGTTCGACAGTCCAACCTATAGGCTACACCTTC.